Each of the 15 T cell receptor beta chains below was sequenced from the same sample in a study of read filtering for tumor transcriptome and immune sequencing. The library was built from 400 to 500 ng RNA with molecular barcoded adaptors for alpha/delta and beta/gamma chains. One entry per CDR3 protein results from TCRdb running MiXCR on the reads. The sample records 60,000 to 75,000 distinct CDR3 sequences, around 20% being singletons. Material for sequencing was a population of CD138-negative cells sorted from bone marrow. The origin of the receptors is a donor at least 40 years old with multiple myeloma.

This clonotype showed up many times. The chain uses TRBV7-9 and TRBJ1-2; TRBD1 aligns across 8 bases. CDR1 and CDR2 (germline): SEHNR, FQNEAQ (reference sequence). J lost 4 bases, V lost 5 bases, and 12 bases had no gene match. The length of the CDR3 is 16 residues. Written as DNA, the CDR3 is TGTGCCAGCAGCCCCATATGGAGGACAGGGTCCTATGGCTACACCTTC. Translation: CASSPIWRTGSYGYTF.

This clonotype was seen many times. The chain couples TRBV5-1 to TRBJ2-1; unclear D gene. Per the germline V gene, CDR1 is SGHRS and CDR2 is YFSETQ. CDR3 length: 14 residues. V was cut by 0 bases and J by 8 bases, with 12 bases left in between. CDR3 sequence (DNA): TGCGCCAGCAGCTTGGCGGCGGCGTACGATGAGCAGTTCTTC. This translates into CASSLAAAYDEQFF.

As regards this clonotype: A read error may explain this, as a much larger clone is one base away. The chain recombines TRBV2 with TRBJ2-7; a weak D match, TRBD2 (5 bases). This CDR3 comprises 15 residues. Germline values: CDR1 SNHLY, CDR2 FYNNEI. V lost 8 bases and J lost 2, with 19 bases in between. This CDR3 is CASGSVRARTYEQYF. CDR3 sequence (DNA): TGTGCCAGCGGCTCGGTGAGGGCACGGACCTACGAGCAGTACTTC. Looking up the rest from reference TRBV2 and TRBJ2-7 gives the full variable domain: EPEVTQTPSHQVTQMGQEVILRCVPISNHLYFYWYRQILGQKVEFLVSFYNNEISEKSEIFDDQFSVERPDGSNFTLKIRSTKLEDSAMYFCASGSVRARTYEQYFGPGTRLTVT.

For this clonotype: Lacking the conserved final phenylalanine or tryptophan, this CDR3 likely reflects a read error. The V gene is TRBV28, the J gene TRBJ1-2, with 9 positions matching TRBD1. The CDR3 has 20 residues. In germline, CDR1 is MDHEN, CDR2 SYDVKM. Germline trimming cut 4 bases from V and 3 bases from J; bases unmatched to any gene: 21. CDR3 sequence: CASSSSGFWIKWDRDYGYTS. DNA of the CDR3: TGTGCCAGCAGTTCATCCGGGTTCTGGATTAAGTGGGACAGGGACTATGGCTACACCTCC.

This clonotype has at least ten counts. V and J are TRBV11-2 and TRBJ2-1; no reliable D call. V was trimmed by 4 bases and J by 6 bases, leaving 4 bases between them. CDR3 length equals 11 residues. CDR1 and CDR2 (germline): SGHAT, FQNNGV. CDR3 region: CASSYSNEQFF. As DNA, the CDR3 is TGTGCCAGCAGCTACAGCAATGAGCAGTTCTTC. Drawing the rest from reference TRBV11-2 and TRBJ2-1, the complete variable domain is EAGVAQSPRYKIIEKRQSVAFWCNPISGHATLYWYQQILGQGPKLLIQFQNNGVVDDSQLPKDRFSAERLKGVDSTLKIQPAKLEDSAVYLCASSYSNEQFFGPGTRLTVL.

The chain carries TRBV28 and TRBJ2-5, with TRBD2 matching 10 bases. Germline-derived CDR1 and CDR2 are MDHEN and SYDVKM. V was pared by 3 bases and J by 5 bases, with 9 bases of the junction left unmatched. The CDR3 totals 16 residues. In nucleotides, the CDR3 is TGTGCCAGCAGTTTCGGGGCTAGCGGGAGACACGAGACCCAGTACTTC. This translates into CASSFGASGRHETQYF.

This clonotype was observed many times. The chain couples TRBV14 to TRBJ2-1; possibly TRBD1 for D (5 bases). The CDR3 consists of 16 residues. The V end lost 0 bases, the J end lost 5 bases, and 14 bases lay between the germline ends. Germline-derived CDR1 and CDR2 are SGHDN and FVKESK. The CDR3 spells CASSQDLRVGHNEQFF. CDR3 nucleotides: TGTGCCAGCAGCCAAGATCTCAGGGTAGGACACAATGAGCAGTTCTTC.

This clonotype occurred a few times. The chain combines TRBV5-4 with TRBJ2-3; D unclear. CDR1 and CDR2 (germline): SGHNT, YYREEE (reference sequence). V lost 3 bases and J 2 bases, leaving 4 bases between the germline ends. This CDR3 has 12 amino acids. CDR3 region: CASSSDTDTQYF. As DNA, the CDR3 is TGTGCCAGCAGCTCTGACACAGATACGCAGTATTTT.

The V and J genes are TRBV20-1 and TRBJ1-2; D remains ambiguous. In germline, CDR1 is DFQATT, CDR2 SNEGSKA (reference sequence). This CDR3 has 12 residues. Trimming removed 6 bases at V and 4 bases at J, with 12 bases between. The CDR3 spells CSAADGVYGYTF. The CDR3 DNA is TGCAGTGCCGCAGACGGGGTCTATGGCTACACCTTC.

This sequence joins TRBV2 and TRBJ2-3; D possibly uses TRBD1 or TRBD2 (5 bases each). The V gene lost 10 bases and the J gene lost 4 bases, with 15 bases spanning the gap. This CDR3 is built from 13 residues. The germline V gene encodes CDR1 SNHLY and CDR2 FYNNEI. This chain's CDR3 is CATSGLDSDTQYF. Written as DNA, the CDR3 is TGTGCCACCTCAGGGTTGGACTCAGATACGCAGTATTTT.

This clonotype was counted ten times or more. This chain connects TRBV20-1 to TRBJ1-1, with TRBD1 identical over 7 bases. The germline V gene encodes CDR1 DFQATT and CDR2 SNEGSKA (reference sequence). The V gene end was trimmed by 6 bases and the J gene end by 1 base; junction bases not matched to a gene: 8. The length of the CDR3 is 14 residues. The CDR3 region has the DNA TGCAGTGCCAGGGGGGCAGGGACGAACACTGAAGCTTTCTTT. Amino acid sequence: CSARGAGTNTEAFF.

At least ten counts were recorded for this clonotype. The chain links TRBV7-2 to TRBJ2-3; 9 bases are shared with TRBD2. Germline V gene sequence: CDR1 SGHTA, CDR2 FQGNSA. This CDR3 spans 16 amino acids. The trim removed 2 bases at V and 6 bases at J, leaving 9 bases unmatched. The CDR3 DNA reads TGTGCCAGCAGCTTATTCCGGCGCGGGGGGGCTGATACGCAGTATTTT. This encodes CASSLFRRGGADTQYF.

The table lists this clonotype with many counts. The J gene is TRBJ2-7, the V gene TRBV6-6; 7 nucleotides match TRBD2. The germline V gene encodes CDR1 MNHNY and CDR2 SVGAGI (reference sequence). The J segment lost 3 bases and the V segment lost 5 bases, leaving 1 base of the junction unmatched. The CDR3 is made up of 12 amino acids. In DNA form, the CDR3 reads TGTGCCAGCAGTGCTAGCGGCTACGAGCAGTACTTC. Protein product: CASSASGYEQYF.

This clonotype occurred a few times. A much larger clonotype is one base distant, so this may be a read error. This sequence joins TRBV7-9 and TRBJ1-4; TRBD1 aligns across 10 bases. The CDR3 spans 13 residues. Losses at the gene ends were 8 bases for V and 8 bases for J; bases not matched to a gene: 5. CDR1 and CDR2 (germline): SEHNR, FQNEAQ (reference sequence). Here the CDR3 reads CASGVGQGEKLFF. The CDR3 DNA is TGTGCCAGCGGCGTGGGACAGGGGGAAAAACTGTTTTTT.

This sequence joins TRBV7-9 and TRBJ2-1; D gene unclear. Trimming left V 1 base short and J 4 bases short, with 14 bases between. This CDR3 is 16 amino acids long. Per germline, CDR1 SEHNR and CDR2 FQNEAQ (reference sequence). Written as DNA, the CDR3 is TGTGCCAGCAGCTTAGTGGAAAAGATCGGGTACAATGAGCAGTTCTTC. This codes for CASSLVEKIGYNEQFF.